The sequence of this T cell receptor (beta chain) was determined in a study of cytomegalovirus exposure and HLA in healthy donors. PCR employed 60 Vbeta and 13 Jbeta primers. TCRdb's copy holds only in-frame clones and misses some; the assay was immunoSEQ multiplex PCR. The sample has approximately 75,000 clones; 74% are singletons. Germline loops: CDR1 KGHSH, CDR2 LQKENI. The CDR3 is 13 amino acids. J lost 3 bases, V lost 8 bases, and 4 bases had no gene match. The clonotype was recovered from a woman aged 55-75 years in good health and CMV-seropositive. V is TRBV18 and J is TRBJ1-5; 7 nucleotides agree with TRBD1. The sequencing sample was made of PBMCs. CDR3 in DNA: TGTGCCAGCCGAACAGGGGTCAATCAGCCCCAGCATTTT. This sequence encodes CASRTGVNQPQHF.